The rows below give T cell receptor beta chains drawn from one sample of a study of human T cells and chemical hapten exposure. TCRdb re-called the RACE reads with MiXCR, one entry per CDR3 protein. Among about 84,000 distinct CDR3 sequences listed, more than 8.5% were seen once. This specimen was whole blood, taken in connection with sensitization to the hapten diphenylcyclopropenone (DPC). The receptors originated from a woman younger than 45 with alopecia areata. Some clones in this sample may be carry-over from other donors' samples. Both conserved end residues are trimmed from each CDR3. Clone size is given for some rows only: seen once, a few or many times, or a class if the clone is expanded.

j_gene | v_gene | abundance | CDR3aa
TRBJ1-1 | TRBV29-1 | many | SVDRNRVEAF
TRBJ2-3 | TRBV6-1 | . | ASDEDTQY
TRBJ2-5 | TRBV12-3/TRBV12-4 | . | ASRRHPETQY
TRBJ1-5 | TRBV30 | many | AWSVNSNQPQH
TRBJ1-1 | TRBV29-1 | . | SGGTTEAF
TRBJ2-7 | TRBV4-3 | few | ASSQVEGESYEQY
TRBJ1-1 | TRBV28 | . | ASSKQGPLSGAF
TRBJ1-2 | TRBV30 | few | AWNLGQGGFYYGYT
TRBJ1-2 | TRBV7-2 | few | ASSLEQGRSPYGYT
TRBJ2-5 | TRBV5-1 | many | ASTPQGQGQETQY
TRBJ1-5 | TRBV28 | . | ASRLDSRAQH
TRBJ2-5 | TRBV6-1 | many | ASSEAGTRRETQY
TRBJ2-7 | TRBV5-1 | many | ASSLAFDEQY
TRBJ1-6 | TRBV20-1 | . | SAEIRDRANSPLH
TRBJ2-5 | TRBV19 | many | ASGTRETQY
TRBJ1-5 | TRBV20-1 | many | SARSGGGNQPQH
TRBJ1-1 | TRBV14 | . | ASSHPLLALDTEAF
TRBJ1-2 | TRBV20-1 | . | SASRGPGYT
TRBJ2-1 | TRBV5-4 | . | ASSSRSGSSYNEQF
TRBJ1-6 | TRBV7-6 | many | ASSLGTTGTNSPLH
TRBJ2-3 | TRBV19 | once | ASSPRGLSTDTQY
TRBJ1-1 | TRBV6-1 | many | ASSQTLRDREAF
TRBJ2-1 | TRBV29-1 | many | STTLREGNEQF
TRBJ2-3 | TRBV5-1 | many | ASSLADRGFGITDTQY
TRBJ1-2 | TRBV29-1 | few | SVEKTGFNYGYT
TRBJ2-7 | TRBV7-6 | many | ASSLRSRGIDEQY
TRBJ2-5 | TRBV19 | . | ASSSNGVEVAQY
TRBJ2-6 | TRBV7-2 | . | ASGTAARGANVLT
TRBJ2-7 | TRBV28 | many | ASSPPYSGPYEQY
TRBJ1-2 | TRBV6-8 | few | ASSNVCGGASYGYT
TRBJ1-5 | TRBV7-8 | few | ASSLRQGGNQPQH
TRBJ1-6 | TRBV28 | many | AARGINSPLH
TRBJ1-1 | TRBV5-1 | many | ASSYRIREGRMNTEAF
TRBJ2-6 | TRBV7-8 | many | ASSPRGVGSGANVLT
TRBJ2-2 | TRBV24-1 | . | ATSRSGANTGELF
TRBJ1-1 | TRBV4-1 | many | ASSQEVAVQTEAF
TRBJ2-7 | TRBV19 | . | ASSIRGGRYEQY
TRBJ1-1 | TRBV20-1 | many | SARDRGPNTEAF
TRBJ2-1 | TRBV7-8 | . | ASSLSMETSYNEQF
TRBJ1-5 | TRBV7-2 | . | ASSFTAPSNQPQH
TRBJ1-5 | TRBV19 | many | ASSWAINQPQH
TRBJ1-1 | TRBV29-1 | many | SARQMNTEAF
TRBJ2-4 | TRBV6-2/TRBV6-3 | . | ASSYDRVKNIQY
TRBJ2-6 | TRBV18 | many | ASSLRTGLSGANVLT
TRBJ1-4 | TRBV5-1 | . | ASSLGQGTNEKLF
TRBJ1-2 | TRBV28 | few | ASQANYGYT
TRBJ1-5 | TRBV20-1 | many | SASSGTRLRGNQPQH